This TCR beta chain comes out of a study of T cell responses to AZD1222 COVID-19 vaccine. The protocol was immunoSEQ multiplex PCR, while the TCRdb copy is restricted to in-frame clones and leaves out a portion. Found here are about 150,000 clones, just over 90% of them singletons; the top ten hold roughly 1.9%. The CDR3 is made up of 12 amino acids. Germline values: CDR1 MNHEY, CDR2 SVGAGI. Trimming took 6 bases from V and 5 from J; bases not matched to a gene: 2. This chain connects TRBV6-5 to TRBJ2-7, with 9 bases aligning to TRBD2. The receptor comes from an adult in good health. Sample: peripheral blood, taken on day 0 of AZD1222 vaccination. CDR3 region: CASSRTSDEQYF. The CDR3 DNA sequence: TGTGCCAGCAGCCGGACTAGCGACGAGCAGTACTTC.